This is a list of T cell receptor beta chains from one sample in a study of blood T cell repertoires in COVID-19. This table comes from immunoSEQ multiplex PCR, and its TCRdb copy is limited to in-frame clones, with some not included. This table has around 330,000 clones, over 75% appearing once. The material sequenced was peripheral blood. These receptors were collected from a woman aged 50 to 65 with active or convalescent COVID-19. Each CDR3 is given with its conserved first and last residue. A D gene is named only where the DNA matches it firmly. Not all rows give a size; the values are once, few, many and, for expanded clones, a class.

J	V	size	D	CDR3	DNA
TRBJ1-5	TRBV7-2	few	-	CASSPQGSNQPQHF	TGTGCCAGCAGCCCGCAGGGGAGCAATCAGCCCCAGCATTTT
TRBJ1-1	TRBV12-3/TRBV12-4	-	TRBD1	CASSSGQRTEAFF	TGTGCCAGCAGTTCGGGACAGCGCACTGAAGCTTTCTTT
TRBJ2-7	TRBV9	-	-	CASSADYSHEQYF	TGTGCCAGCAGCGCCGACTATAGCCACGAGCAGTACTTC
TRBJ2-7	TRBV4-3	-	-	CASSQDTTRSYEQYF	TGCGCCAGCAGCCAAGATACTACCCGCTCCTACGAGCAGTACTTC
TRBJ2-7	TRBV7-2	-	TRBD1	CASSLLGQGSYEQYF	TGTGCCAGCAGCTTGTTGGGACAGGGTTCCTACGAGCAGTACTTC
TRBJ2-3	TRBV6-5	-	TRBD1	CASTRGRGDTQYF	TGTGCCAGCACAAGGGGGCGAGGAGATACGCAGTATTTT
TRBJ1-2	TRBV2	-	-	CASSSGGGIGYTF	TGTGCCAGCAGTTCCGGGGGGGGAATCGGCTACACCTTC
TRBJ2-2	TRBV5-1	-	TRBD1	CASSLAAGTGRSGELFF	TGCGCCAGCAGCTTGGCCGCGGGGACAGGGAGGTCCGGGGAGCTGTTTTTT
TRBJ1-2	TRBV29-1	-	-	CSVEEDSPNYGYTF	TGCAGCGTTGAAGAAGACAGCCCTAACTATGGCTACACCTTC
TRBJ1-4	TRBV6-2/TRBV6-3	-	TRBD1	CASSYSQGATNEKLFF	TGTGCCAGCAGTTACTCACAGGGGGCCACTAATGAAAAACTGTTTTTT
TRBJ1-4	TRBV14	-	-	CASSPPGNYEKLFF	TGTGCCAGCAGCCCGCCCGGGAACTATGAAAAACTGTTTTTT
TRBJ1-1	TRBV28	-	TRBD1	CASSLTGGRWDTEAFF	TGTGCCAGCAGTCTGACAGGGGGCCGGTGGGACACTGAAGCTTTCTTT